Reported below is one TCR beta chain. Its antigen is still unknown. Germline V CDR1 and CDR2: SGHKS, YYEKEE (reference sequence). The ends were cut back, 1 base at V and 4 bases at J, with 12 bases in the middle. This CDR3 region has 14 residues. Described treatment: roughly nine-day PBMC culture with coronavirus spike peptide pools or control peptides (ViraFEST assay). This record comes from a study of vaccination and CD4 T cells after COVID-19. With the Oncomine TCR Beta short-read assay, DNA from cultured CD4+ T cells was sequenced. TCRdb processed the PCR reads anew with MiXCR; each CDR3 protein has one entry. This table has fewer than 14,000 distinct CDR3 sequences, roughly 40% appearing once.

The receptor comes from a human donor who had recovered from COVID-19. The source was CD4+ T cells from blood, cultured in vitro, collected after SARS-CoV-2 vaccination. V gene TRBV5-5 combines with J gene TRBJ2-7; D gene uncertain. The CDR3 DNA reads TGTGCCAGCAGCTTGAGTCCCCTGGGGTACGAGCAGTACTTC. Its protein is CASSLSPLGYEQYF.